Sequencing of this TCR beta chain was carried out in a study of blood T cell repertoires in COVID-19. Study information: Some COVID-19 samples were acute and others convalescent; all came from the United States, Italy and Spain. T cells, B-cell-depleted T cells, or PBMCs supplied cDNA or gDNA.

J was trimmed by 0 bases and V by 4 bases; bases with no gene match: 7. The V gene's germline CDR1 is MNHEY and CDR2 SVGAGI. CDR3 size: 16 residues. As handled by the study authors: Reference gene primer amplification in the assay estimated nucleated cell counts. Here immunoSEQ multiplex PCR was the method, and the copy in TCRdb shows in-frame clones only, minus some. V and J calls and clone size are as listed in that table; D and trimming were resolved from the DNA. The data show over 200,000 clones, with 75% to 90% seen just once and 5.1% held by the top ten. The genes are TRBV6-5 and TRBJ1-1; 8 positions agree with TRBD1. The clonotype was recovered from a human donor in a cohort sampled during active COVID-19. The sample taken for sequencing was peripheral blood. The CDR3: CASSSGQGVLNTEAFF. Written as DNA, the CDR3 is TGTGCCAGCAGTTCTGGACAGGGTGTTTTGAACACTGAAGCTTTCTTT.